This T cell receptor (beta chain) was obtained from a study of blood T cell repertoires in COVID-19. Overall study context: Both acute and convalescent COVID-19 samples were obtained from the United States, Italy and Spain. From T cells, B-cell-depleted T cells, or PBMCs came the material, which was cDNA or gDNA.

The protocol was immunoSEQ multiplex PCR, while the TCRdb copy is restricted to in-frame clones and leaves out a portion. The sample holds 300,000 or so clones, approximately 89% seen once. The CDR3 sequence is 13 residues long. V lost 6 bases and J lost 6, with 9 bases in between. This chain links TRBV12-3 or TRBV12-4 with TRBJ1-6, with unresolved D. The material sequenced was peripheral blood. The clonotype comes from a woman in her 30s with COVID-19, enrolled during active disease. The CDR3 spells CASSRWFNSPLHF. The CDR3 bases are TGTGCCAGCAGCAGGTGGTTTAATTCACCCCTCCACTTT.